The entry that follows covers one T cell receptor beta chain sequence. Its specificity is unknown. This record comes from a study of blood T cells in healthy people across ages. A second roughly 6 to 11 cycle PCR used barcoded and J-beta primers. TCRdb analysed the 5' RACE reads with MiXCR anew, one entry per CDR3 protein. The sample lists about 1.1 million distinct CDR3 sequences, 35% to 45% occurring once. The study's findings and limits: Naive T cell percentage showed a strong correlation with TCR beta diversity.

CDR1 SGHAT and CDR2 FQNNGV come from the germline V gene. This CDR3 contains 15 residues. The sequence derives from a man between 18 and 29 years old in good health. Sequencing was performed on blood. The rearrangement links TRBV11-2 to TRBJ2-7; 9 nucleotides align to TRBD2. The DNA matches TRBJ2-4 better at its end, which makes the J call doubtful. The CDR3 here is CASSLDSSGANIQYF. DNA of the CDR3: TGTGCCAGCAGCTTAGATTCTAGCGGGGCAAACATTCAGTACTTC.